This TCR beta chain was obtained from a study of Graves' ophthalmopathy and Graves' hyperthyroidism. This clonotype was recorded many times. Transcripts of RNA were the source for amplifying TCR beta CDR3 regions. The workflow started with a first-round RT-PCR run with HTBI primers and then moved on to a second-round multiplex PCR. One entry per CDR3 protein, called by TCRdb with MiXCR from the multiplex PCR reads. The sample records 500,000 to 800,000 distinct CDR3 sequences, approximately 39% being singletons. The CDR3 spans 13 residues. Trimming took off 5 bases at V and 7 bases at J, with 15 bases between the two ends. The germline CDR1 and CDR2 sequences are SNHLY and FYNNEI. Certain patients were not enrolled. These were patients with other autoimmune diseases, uncontrolled infections, pregnancy or lactation. Orbital computed tomography and thyroid ultrasound, along with TRAb, serum thyroxine and clinical symptoms, underpinned diagnosis. PBMCs originated in around 11 ml of fresh peripheral blood.

The clonotype originates from an adult man with Graves' ophthalmopathy. The V and J genes are TRBV2 and TRBJ2-7; no clear D gene. Sequenced sample: peripheral blood. The CDR3 loop reads CASSLGPTREQYF. The CDR3 region has the DNA TGTGCCAGCAGTTTGGGCCCTACGCGGGAGCAGTACTTC.